This T cell receptor beta chain was profiled in a study of T cell changes during pregnancy in multiple sclerosis (dated by TCRdb to the late 2010s). In the study overall: The study looked at changes in the T cell repertoire across pregnancy in women with multiple sclerosis.

The CDR1 and CDR2 encoded by the germline V gene are SGHRS and YFSETQ. Inclusive of the bounding cysteine and phenylalanine, the CDR3 is 18 residues long. Only the CDR3 DNA is retained, 54 bases long and in frame from the first base. Clipping removes 0 bases from V and 8 bases from J, with 16 as the unmatched junction base count. The library relied on the immunoSEQ multiplex PCR assay. The table was pulled from immuneACCESS by TCRdb, which kept in-frame rearrangements only. Such tables lose some clones; where checked, under half of the loss comes from unresolved V genes, and the rest has no known cause. The sample table lists over 70,000 clones, about 90% of them with a count of one. The biggest ten clones account for 1.5% to 2% of the sample. For this clone: Its antigen is currently not known. Per-base quality was not reported, and no clone a single base away is much larger than it.

The sequencing here drew on peripheral blood, taken in the first trimester of pregnancy. The source of this sequence is a female donor in good health, enrolled as a control in a pregnancy study. This chain joins TRBV5-1 to TRBJ2-3, and 9 bases in between align with TRBD2. The CDR3 region: CASSLDSGGTSSPGTQYF. The sequence in DNA is TGCGCCAGCAGCTTGGACTCGGGGGGGACTAGCTCCCCGGGTACGCAGTATTTT.